The 21 T cell receptor beta chains listed next were all sequenced from one sample in a study of radiotherapy plus CTLA-4 blockade in lung cancer. Clones were sequenced by immunoSEQ multiplex PCR, and TCRdb holds only the in-frame ones, with some missing. The data hold about 77,000 clones, with roughly 70% observed a single time. The source was peripheral blood, collected from a patient treated with radiotherapy plus ipilimumab. These receptors were collected from a human donor with non-small cell lung cancer whose response to radiotherapy plus ipilimumab could not be evaluated.

The chain has TRBV7-2 and TRBJ2-3; 8 bases agree with TRBD2. V was pared by 2 bases and J by 1 base, with 2 bases of the junction left unmatched. CDR3 length: 15 amino acids. CDR1 is SGHTA, CDR2 FQGNSA, per germline. Here the CDR3 reads CASSLPGLGTDTQYF. CDR3 nucleotides: TGTGCCAGCAGCTTACCGGGACTAGGCACAGATACGCAGTATTTT.

In its sample, this clone was seen once. The chain couples TRBV18 to TRBJ2-5; 9 bases fit TRBD2. CDR1 and CDR2 (germline): KGHSH, LQKENI. This CDR3 region has 18 residues. Losses at the gene ends were 0 bases for V and 1 base for J; bases not matched to a gene: 9. The CDR3: CASSPPRLAGMIQETQYF. CDR3 DNA: TGTGCCAGCTCACCACCACGGCTAGCGGGGATGATCCAAGAGACCCAGTACTTC.

The CDR3 DNA is TGCGCCAGCAGCGATAAACTCGGGACACTCACTAAGCAGTTCTTC. As protein: CASSDKLGTLTKQFF. The V call is TRBV4-3, the J call TRBJ2-1; a possible D gene is TRBD1 (6 bases). V dropped 5 bases and J dropped 11 bases, with 22 bases sitting between them. Germline CDR1 LGHNA, CDR2 YSLEER. There are 15 residues in the CDR3.

This chain links TRBV5-1 with TRBJ1-1, with D unclear. This CDR3 region has 14 residues. CDR1 is SGHRS and CDR2 is YFSETQ in the germline V gene. V was clipped by 7 bases and J by 4 bases, with 17 bases between them. The CDR3 bases are TGCGCCAGCGCCACTTCCACGGGGAGCACTGAAGCTTTCTTT. It is translated as CASATSTGSTEAFF.

This chain's CDR3 is CASRTFEGDGYTF. CDR3 nucleotide sequence: TGTGCCAGCAGGACGTTTGAGGGAGATGGCTACACCTTC. The gene calls are TRBV5-8 and TRBJ1-2; D remains ambiguous. This CDR3 has 13 amino acids. The germline V gene encodes CDR1 SGHTS and CDR2 YDEGEE. V was pared by 5 bases and J by 6 bases, with 14 bases between.

This clone was seen only once. The gene calls are TRBV5-4 and TRBJ2-1, with 8 bases fitting TRBD2. Losses at the gene ends were 0 bases for V and 5 bases for J; bases not matched to a gene: 4. The V gene's germline CDR1 is SGHNT and CDR2 YYREEE (reference sequence). The CDR3 sequence is 15 residues long. The CDR3 DNA reads TGTGCCAGCAGCTTGGGGCGGGAGGCCCACAATGAGCAGTTCTTC. Encoded protein: CASSLGREAHNEQFF.

The chain carries TRBV10-1 and TRBJ2-2; no reliable D call. Germline V gene lookup returns CDR1 WNHNN and CDR2 SYGVQD (reference sequence). The V end lost 3 bases, the J end lost 1 base, and 9 bases lay between the germline ends. CDR3 length equals 15 residues. CDR3 coding DNA: TGCGCCAGCAGTGATGGCCAACAGAACACCGGGGAGCTGTTTTTT. This encodes CASSDGQQNTGELFF.

The genes are TRBV29-1 and TRBJ2-7, with D perhaps TRBD2 (5 bases). CDR1 SQVTM and CDR2 ANQGSEA come from the germline V gene. CDR3 length equals 12 residues. Trimming shortened V by 5 bases and J by 1 base, and 9 bases separated the two germline ends. The DNA for the CDR3 is TGCAGCGTTATGAGGGAGTCCTACGAGCAGTACTTC. As protein: CSVMRESYEQYF.

The chain couples TRBV6-5 to TRBJ1-2; D unclear. Trimming stripped 6 bases from V and 4 bases from J, with 15 bases between. This CDR3 spans 14 amino acids. Per the germline V gene, CDR1 is MNHEY and CDR2 is SVGAGI. CDR3 amino acids: CASSPTGYGYGYTF. The CDR3, as DNA: TGTGCCAGCAGCCCCACGGGGTACGGCTATGGCTACACCTTC.

The rearrangement joins TRBV18 to TRBJ2-5, with TRBD2 matching 7 bases. The V gene's germline CDR1 is KGHSH and CDR2 LQKENI. CDR3 length: 15 residues. The V segment lost 6 bases and the J segment 0 bases; nucleotides outside the gene matches: 7. The CDR3 nucleotides read TGTGCCAGCTCCCTCGGACTAGGCAACCAAGAGACCCAGTACTTC. Amino acids: CASSLGLGNQETQYF.

This chain links TRBV5-1 with TRBJ1-2, with D tentatively TRBD1 (6 bases). The CDR3 loop spans 14 amino acids. Looked up from germline, CDR1 is SGHRS and CDR2 is YFSETQ. V dropped 0 bases and J dropped 3 bases, with 9 bases sitting between them. For the CDR3, the DNA is TGCGCCAGCAGCTTGGAGGGGGATCACTATGGCTACACCTTC. Translated, it gives CASSLEGDHYGYTF.

This sequence joins TRBV2 and TRBJ1-1, with a weak D call TRBD1 (5 bases). Germline V lookup: CDR1 SNHLY, CDR2 FYNNEI. With 7 bases removed from V and 5 bases from J, the gap between germline ends came to 14 bases. The CDR3 is 13 amino acids. CDR3: CASKKEGITEAFF. The CDR3 nucleotides read TGTGCCAGCAAAAAGGAGGGGATAACTGAAGCTTTCTTT. Full variable domain (outside the CDR3, taken from reference TRBV2 and TRBJ1-1): EPEVTQTPSHQVTQMGQEVILRCVPISNHLYFYWYRQILGQKVEFLVSFYNNEISEKSEIFDDQFSVERPDGSNFTLKIRSTKLEDSAMYFCASKKEGITEAFFGQGTRLTVV.

J is TRBJ2-4 and V is TRBV7-9, with D possibly TRBD2 on 5 matching bases. The CDR3 length is 15 residues. The V and J ends lost 3 bases and 0 bases respectively, with 9 bases between them. CDR1 and CDR2 from the germline V gene are SEHNR and FQNEAQ (reference sequence). The CDR3 sequence is CASSLERLAKNIQYF. CDR3 sequence (DNA): TGTGCCAGCAGCTTGGAGCGGCTAGCCAAAAACATTCAGTACTTC.

The chain combines TRBV27 with TRBJ1-1; perhaps TRBD1 as D (6 bases). The CDR3 has 14 residues. Per germline, CDR1 MNHEY and CDR2 SMNVEV (reference sequence). DNA for the CDR3: TGTGCGACGGAAGGGGGGGCGCGGAGCACTGAAGCTTTCTTT. Protein sequence: CATEGGARSTEAFF.

V gene TRBV6-1 combines with J gene TRBJ2-7, with TRBD2 identical over 12 bases. Losses at the gene ends were 6 bases for V and 2 bases for J; bases not matched to a gene: 5. Germline V CDR1 and CDR2: MNHNS, SASEGT. This CDR3 region has 15 residues. CDR3: CASSNRLAGAYEQYF. DNA of the CDR3: TGTGCCAGCAGCAACAGACTAGCGGGGGCCTACGAGCAGTACTTC.

This clone appeared once. V gene TRBV11-3 combines with J gene TRBJ2-1; 10 bases align to TRBD2. The V segment lost 5 bases and the J segment 4 bases; nucleotides outside the gene matches: 5. In germline, CDR1 is SGHNT, CDR2 YENEEA. The CDR3 contains 15 residues. In DNA, the CDR3 is TGTGCCAGCAGCCGAGGACTAGCGGCTTACAATGAGCAGTTCTTC. Translation: CASSRGLAAYNEQFF.

The rearrangement joins TRBV28 to TRBJ2-1, with a tentative D call TRBD2 (5 bases). CDR3 length: 16 amino acids. Germline V lookup: CDR1 MDHEN, CDR2 SYDVKM. Trimming took off 5 bases at V and 1 base at J, with 15 bases between the two ends. The CDR3 reads CASSPPQRRSYNEQFF. The CDR3 DNA reads TGTGCCAGCAGTCCCCCCCAGCGGAGGTCCTACAATGAGCAGTTCTTC. The full variable domain, its missing parts supplied by reference TRBV28 and TRBJ2-1, is DVKVTQSSRYLVKRTGEKVFLECVQDMDHENMFWYRQDPGLGLRLIYFSYDVKMKEKGDIPEGYSVSREKKERFSLILESASTNQTSMYLCASSPPQRRSYNEQFFGPGTRLTVL.

The V call is TRBV5-1, the J call TRBJ1-4, with TRBD1 matching over 9 bases. V dropped 4 bases and J dropped 5; count of bases not matched to a gene: 12. Germline values: CDR1 SGHRS, CDR2 YFSETQ. CDR3 length: 17 amino acids. The CDR3 loop is CASSASGTGTGNEKLFF. The CDR3 DNA sequence: TGCGCCAGCAGCGCCTCGGGAACCGGGACAGGGAATGAAAAACTGTTTTTT.

The chain couples TRBV19 to TRBJ2-7, with D hard to call. V was clipped by 3 bases and J by 6 bases, with 12 bases between them. Germline lookup yields CDR1 LNHDA and CDR2 SQIVND (reference sequence). CDR3 length: 13 residues. CDR3 DNA sequence: TGTGCCAGTAGTATGGGCGCCTTCGGCGAGCAGTACTTC. It is translated as CASSMGAFGEQYF.

CDR3 coding DNA: TGTGCCTGGAGTGGGACAGGGTTCGAGCAGTACTTC. This gives the protein CAWSGTGFEQYF. The rearrangement joins TRBV30 to TRBJ2-7, with 8 bases fitting TRBD1. Germline CDR1 reads GTSNPN; CDR2 reads SVGIG (reference sequence). This CDR3 has 12 amino acids. V gave up 1 base and J gave up 6 bases; unmatched junction bases: 2. Full variable domain (missing parts from reference TRBV30 and TRBJ2-7): SQTIHQWPATLVQPVGSPLSLECTVEGTSNPNLYWYRQAAGRGLQLLFYSVGIGQISSEVPQNLSASRPQDRQFILSSKKLLLSDSGFYLCAWSGTGFEQYFGPGTRLTVT.

Comment on this clone: One junction end does not reproduce the germline sequence, and a read error may be involved. Other nucleotide sequences in the sample specify the same CDR3. The rearrangement uses TRBV13 and TRBJ2-7, with D maybe TRBD2 (6 bases). CDR1 and CDR2 from the germline V gene are PRHDT and FYEKMQ (reference sequence). This CDR3 contains 13 residues. CDR3 amino acids: CASSPGLTYEQYF. The DNA of the CDR3 is TGTGCTAGCAGCCCGGGACTGACCTACGAGCAGTACTTC. Based on the CDR3 plus reference TRBV13 and TRBJ2-7, the full variable domain is AAGVIQSPRHLIKEKRETATLKCYPIPRHDTVYWYQQGPGQDPQFLISFYEKMQSDKGSIPDRFSAQQFSDYHSELNMSSLELGDSALYFCASSPGLTYEQYFGPGTRLTVT.